This record covers a single T cell receptor beta chain. V shed 2 bases and J 0 bases; nucleotides not matched to a gene: 5. The CDR3 consists of 16 residues. Germline CDR1 is SGHTS and CDR2 is YDEGEE. These data belong to a study of blood T cell repertoires in COVID-19. Study information: Specimens from acute and convalescent COVID-19 originated in the United States, Italy and Spain.

Authors' methods: Estimation of nucleated cell counts was performed using reference gene primer amplification. TCRdb's table, derived via immunoSEQ multiplex PCR, lists solely in-frame clones and lacks some. V and J calls and clone size are given by that table; D and trimming were obtained from the DNA. In the table there are hundreds of thousands of clones, roughly 90% of which are singletons. The sample comprised peripheral blood. The rearrangement uses TRBV5-8 and TRBJ2-5; 9 nucleotides match TRBD1. The source of this sequence is a woman in her 30s with COVID-19, enrolled during active disease. CDR3 in amino acids: CASSFGTGLNQETQYF. The CDR3 DNA reads TGTGCCAGCAGCTTTGGGACAGGGCTCAACCAAGAGACCCAGTACTTC.